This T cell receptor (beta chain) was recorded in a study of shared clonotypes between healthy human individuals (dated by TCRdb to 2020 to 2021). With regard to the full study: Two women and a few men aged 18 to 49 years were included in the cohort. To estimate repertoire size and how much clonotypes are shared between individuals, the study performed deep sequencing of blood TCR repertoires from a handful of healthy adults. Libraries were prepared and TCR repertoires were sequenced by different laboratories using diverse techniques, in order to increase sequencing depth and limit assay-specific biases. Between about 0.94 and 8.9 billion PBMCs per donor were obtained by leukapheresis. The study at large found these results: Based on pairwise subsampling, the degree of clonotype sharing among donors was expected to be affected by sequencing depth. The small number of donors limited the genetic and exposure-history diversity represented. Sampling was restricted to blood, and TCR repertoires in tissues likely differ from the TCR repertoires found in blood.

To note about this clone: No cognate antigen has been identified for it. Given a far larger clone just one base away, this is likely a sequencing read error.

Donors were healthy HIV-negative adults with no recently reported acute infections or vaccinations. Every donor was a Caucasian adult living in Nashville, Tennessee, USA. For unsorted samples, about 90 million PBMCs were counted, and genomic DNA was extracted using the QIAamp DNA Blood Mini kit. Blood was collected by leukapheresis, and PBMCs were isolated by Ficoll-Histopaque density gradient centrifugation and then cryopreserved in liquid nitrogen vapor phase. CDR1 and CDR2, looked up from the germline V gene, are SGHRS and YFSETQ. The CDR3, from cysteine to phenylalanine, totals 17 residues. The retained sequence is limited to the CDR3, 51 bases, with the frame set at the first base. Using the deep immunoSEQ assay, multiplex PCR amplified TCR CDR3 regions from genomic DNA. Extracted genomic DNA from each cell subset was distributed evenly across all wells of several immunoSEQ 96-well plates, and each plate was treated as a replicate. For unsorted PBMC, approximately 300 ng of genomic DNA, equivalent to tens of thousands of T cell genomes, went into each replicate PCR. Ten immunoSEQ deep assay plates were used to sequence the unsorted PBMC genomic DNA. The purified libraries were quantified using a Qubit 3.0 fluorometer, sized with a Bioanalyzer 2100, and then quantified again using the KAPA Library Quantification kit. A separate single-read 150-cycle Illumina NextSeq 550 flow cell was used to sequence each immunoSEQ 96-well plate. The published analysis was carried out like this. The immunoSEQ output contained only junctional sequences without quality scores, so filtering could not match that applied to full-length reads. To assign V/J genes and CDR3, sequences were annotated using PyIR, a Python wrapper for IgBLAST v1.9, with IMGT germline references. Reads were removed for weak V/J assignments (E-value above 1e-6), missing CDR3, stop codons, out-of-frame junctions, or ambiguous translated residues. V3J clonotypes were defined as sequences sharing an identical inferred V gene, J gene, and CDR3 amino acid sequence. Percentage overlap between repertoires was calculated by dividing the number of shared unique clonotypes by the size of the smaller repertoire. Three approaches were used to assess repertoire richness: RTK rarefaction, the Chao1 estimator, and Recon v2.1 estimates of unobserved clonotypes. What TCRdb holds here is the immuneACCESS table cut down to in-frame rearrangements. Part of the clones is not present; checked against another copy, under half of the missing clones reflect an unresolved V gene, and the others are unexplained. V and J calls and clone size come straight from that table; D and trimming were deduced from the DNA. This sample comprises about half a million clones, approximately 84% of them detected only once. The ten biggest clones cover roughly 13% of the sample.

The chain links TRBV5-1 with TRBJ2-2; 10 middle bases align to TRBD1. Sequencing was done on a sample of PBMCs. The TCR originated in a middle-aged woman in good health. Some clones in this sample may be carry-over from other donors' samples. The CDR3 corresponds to CASGLGDRGRATGELFF. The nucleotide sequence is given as TGCGCCAGCGGCTTGGGGGACAGGGGCCGCGCAACCGGGGAGCTGTTTTTT.